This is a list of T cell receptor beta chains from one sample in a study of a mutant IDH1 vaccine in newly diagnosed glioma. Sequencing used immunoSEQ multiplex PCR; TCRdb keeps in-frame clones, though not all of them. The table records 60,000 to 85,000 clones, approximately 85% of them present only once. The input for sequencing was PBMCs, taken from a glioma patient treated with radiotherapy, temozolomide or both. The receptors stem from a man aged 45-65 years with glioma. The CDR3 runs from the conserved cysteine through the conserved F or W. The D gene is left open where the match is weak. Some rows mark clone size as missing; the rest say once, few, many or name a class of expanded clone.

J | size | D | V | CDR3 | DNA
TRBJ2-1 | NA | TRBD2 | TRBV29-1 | CSVGGGLFYSYNEQFF | TGCAGCGTCGGGGGGGGGCTATTCTACTCCTACAATGAGCAGTTCTTC
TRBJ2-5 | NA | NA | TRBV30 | CAWSGSSRETQYF | TGTGCCTGGAGTGGGAGTAGCAGAGAGACCCAGTACTTC
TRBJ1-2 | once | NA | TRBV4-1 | CASSLPGPGYTF | TGCGCCAGCAGCCTACCCGGCCCGGGCTACACCTTC
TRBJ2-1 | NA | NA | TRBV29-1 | CSVRRVRGFNEQFF | TGCAGCGTTCGTCGTGTCAGGGGTTTCAATGAGCAGTTCTTC
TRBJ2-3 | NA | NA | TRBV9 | CASSAGVLGTQYF | TGTGCCAGCAGCGCCGGGGTCCTTGGTACGCAGTATTTT
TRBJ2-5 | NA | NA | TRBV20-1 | CSASQETQYF | TGCAGTGCTAGTCAAGAGACCCAGTACTTC
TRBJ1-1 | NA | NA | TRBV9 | CASSVEGGANTEAFF | TGTGCCAGCAGCGTAGAGGGGGGGGCGAACACTGAAGCTTTCTTT
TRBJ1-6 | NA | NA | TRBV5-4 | CASNAGTNPNSPLHF | TGTGCCAGCAACGCTGGTACAAATCCTAATTCACCCCTCCACTTT
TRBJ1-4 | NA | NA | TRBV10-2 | CATRRAPGEKLFF | TGCGCCACGCGGCGGGCCCCCGGAGAAAAACTGTTTTTT
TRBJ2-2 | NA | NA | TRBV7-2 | CASSLFGRELFF | TGTGCCAGCAGCTTATTCGGTAGGGAGCTGTTTTTT
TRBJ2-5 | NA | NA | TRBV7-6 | CASSPLGTRGTQYF | TGTGCCAGCAGCCCCCTAGGGACGCGGGGGACCCAGTACTTC
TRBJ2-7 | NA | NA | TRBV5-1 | CASSADSVAHEQYF | TGCGCCAGCAGCGCGGACAGCGTAGCCCACGAGCAGTACTTC
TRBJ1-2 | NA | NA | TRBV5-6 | CASSFGGLQDYGYTF | TGTGCCAGCAGCTTCGGGGGACTTCAGGACTATGGCTACACCTTC
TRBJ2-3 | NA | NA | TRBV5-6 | CASSLEDTQYF | TGTGCCAGCAGCTTGGAGGATACGCAGTATTTT
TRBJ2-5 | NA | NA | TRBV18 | CASSPRAGRETQYF | TGTGCCAGCTCACCACGCGCAGGGAGGGAGACCCAGTACTTC
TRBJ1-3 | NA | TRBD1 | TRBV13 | CASSLQGADTIYF | TGTGCCAGCAGCTTACAGGGGGCGGACACCATATATTTT
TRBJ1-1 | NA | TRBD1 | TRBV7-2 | CASSSRQGAGEAFF | TGTGCCAGCAGCTCACGACAGGGGGCAGGTGAAGCTTTCTTT
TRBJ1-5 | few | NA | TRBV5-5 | CASSNDLEFLSQHF | TGTGCCAGCAGTAATGACCTTGAGTTCTTGTCCCAGCATTTT
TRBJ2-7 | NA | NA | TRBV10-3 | CAISESGDGYEQYF | TGTGCCATCAGTGAGTCCGGGGACGGCTACGAGCAGTACTTC
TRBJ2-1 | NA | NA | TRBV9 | CASRPTGDNEQFF | TGTGCCAGCAGACCCACTGGAGACAATGAGCAGTTCTTC
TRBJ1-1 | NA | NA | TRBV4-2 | CASSPSPRPGKTEAFF | TGTGCCAGCAGCCCCTCACCCCGGCCAGGTAAAACTGAAGCTTTCTTT
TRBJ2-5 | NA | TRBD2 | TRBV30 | CASTSGVGTQYF | TGTGCCTCGACCAGCGGGGTAGGGACCCAGTACTTC
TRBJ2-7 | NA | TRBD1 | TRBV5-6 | CASSPGWTGVSYEQYF | TGTGCCAGCAGCCCCGGGTGGACAGGGGTGTCCTACGAGCAGTACTTC
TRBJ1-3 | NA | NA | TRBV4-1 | CASTPGERSSGNTIYF | TGCGCCAGCACCCCAGGGGAGAGATCCTCTGGAAACACCATATATTTT
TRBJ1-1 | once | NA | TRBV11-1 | CASRISDSPQTEAFF | TGTGCCAGCAGAATCAGCGACAGCCCCCAGACTGAAGCTTTCTTT
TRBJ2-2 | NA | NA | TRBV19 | CASSIPKGRVTGELFF | TGTGCCAGTAGTATTCCGAAGGGGCGTGTAACCGGGGAGCTGTTTTTT
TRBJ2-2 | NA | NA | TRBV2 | CASSQTRGANTGELFF | TGTGCCAGCTCACAAACCCGGGGGGCAAACACCGGGGAGCTGTTTTTT
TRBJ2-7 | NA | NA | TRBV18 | CASSPGGEQYF | TGTGCCAGCTCACCGGGGGGAGAGCAGTACTTC
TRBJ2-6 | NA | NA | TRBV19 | CASSPFAGEAGANVLTF | TGTGCCAGTAGTCCATTTGCAGGGGAGGCTGGGGCCAACGTCCTGACTTTC
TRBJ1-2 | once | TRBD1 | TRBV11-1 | CASSTVGTANYGYTF | TGTGCCAGCAGCACCGTGGGGACAGCAAACTATGGCTACACCTTC
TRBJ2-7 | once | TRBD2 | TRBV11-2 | CASRKVAGQTYEQYF | TGTGCCAGCAGAAAGGTAGCGGGCCAGACCTACGAGCAGTACTTC
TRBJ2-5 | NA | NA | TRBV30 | CAWSGGPRETQYF | TGTGCCTGGAGTGGGGGTCCCCGGGAGACCCAGTACTTC
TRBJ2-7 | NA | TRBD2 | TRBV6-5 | CASRRGGEQYF | TGTGCCAGCAGGCGGGGGGGCGAGCAGTACTTC
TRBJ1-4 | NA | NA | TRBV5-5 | CASSPRDNPMGEKLFF | TGTGCCAGCAGCCCCCGGGACAACCCTATGGGGGAAAAACTGTTTTTT
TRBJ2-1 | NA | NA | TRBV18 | CASSPGGGPGYNEQFF | TGTGCCAGCTCACCCGGAGGGGGGCCGGGGTACAATGAGCAGTTCTTC
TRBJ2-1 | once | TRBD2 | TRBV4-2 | CASSQTAGGQTYNEQFF | TGTGCCAGCAGCCAAACGGCGGGGGGGCAAACCTACAATGAGCAGTTCTTC
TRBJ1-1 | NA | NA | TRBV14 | CASSQESRGSRAFF | TGTGCCAGCAGCCAAGAATCAAGGGGATCGAGGGCTTTCTTT
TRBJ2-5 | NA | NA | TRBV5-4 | CASSLDKLETQYF | TGTGCCAGCAGCTTGGACAAGTTGGAGACCCAGTACTTC
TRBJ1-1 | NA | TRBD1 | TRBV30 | CAWSGQGAGTEAFF | TGTGCCTGGAGTGGACAGGGGGCGGGTACTGAAGCTTTCTTT
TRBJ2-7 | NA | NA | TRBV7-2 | CASSSHWRGLSIAYEQYF | TGTGCCAGCAGCTCCCACTGGAGGGGTCTGTCAATTGCCTACGAGCAGTACTTC
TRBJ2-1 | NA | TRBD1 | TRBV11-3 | CASSLRQGADEQFF | TGTGCCAGCAGCTTAAGACAGGGGGCCGATGAGCAGTTCTTC
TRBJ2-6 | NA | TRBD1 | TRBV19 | CASSRRQGSVRGANVLTF | TGTGCCAGTAGTAGACGACAGGGATCGGTTCGTGGGGCCAACGTCCTGACTTTC
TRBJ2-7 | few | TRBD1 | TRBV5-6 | CASSSISPGQTYEQYF | TGTGCCAGCAGCTCCATTTCACCGGGACAGACCTACGAGCAGTACTTC
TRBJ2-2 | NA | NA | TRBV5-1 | CASSAFRDERNTGELFF | TGCGCCAGCAGCGCATTCCGGGACGAAAGGAACACCGGGGAGCTGTTTTTT
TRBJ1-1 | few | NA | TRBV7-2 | CASSIIQGNTEAFF | TGTGCCAGCAGTATTATTCAGGGGAACACTGAAGCTTTCTTT
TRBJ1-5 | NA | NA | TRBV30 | CAWSRQPNQPQHF | TGTGCCTGGAGTAGACAGCCCAATCAGCCCCAGCATTTT
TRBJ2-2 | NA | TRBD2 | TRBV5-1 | CASSLEGLAGGPGELFF | TGCGCCAGCAGCTTGGAGGGACTAGCGGGGGGCCCCGGGGAGCTGTTTTTT
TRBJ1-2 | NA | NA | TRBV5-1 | CASSDPQGDAYGYTF | TGCGCCAGCAGCGATCCGCAGGGAGACGCCTATGGCTACACCTTC
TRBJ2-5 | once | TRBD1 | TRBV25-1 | CASSRTGVETQYF | TGTGCCAGCAGTAGGACAGGGGTAGAGACCCAGTACTTC
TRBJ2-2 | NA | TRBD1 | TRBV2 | CASRQGRTGELFF | TGTGCCAGCAGACAGGGGAGAACCGGGGAGCTGTTTTTT
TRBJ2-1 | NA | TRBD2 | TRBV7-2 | CASSLGRAQNEQFF | TGTGCCAGCAGCCTGGGGAGGGCACAGAATGAGCAGTTCTTC
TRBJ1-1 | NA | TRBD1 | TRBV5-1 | CASRTEYRGYSRVTEAFF | TGCGCCAGCAGGACCGAATACAGGGGGTATAGTCGAGTCACTGAAGCTTTCTTT
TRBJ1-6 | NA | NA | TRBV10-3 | CAISEGGVLHF | TGTGCCATCAGTGAGGGAGGCGTCCTCCACTTT
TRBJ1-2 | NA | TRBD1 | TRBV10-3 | CAISELQGGYTF | TGTGCCATCAGTGAACTACAGGGGGGCTACACCTTC